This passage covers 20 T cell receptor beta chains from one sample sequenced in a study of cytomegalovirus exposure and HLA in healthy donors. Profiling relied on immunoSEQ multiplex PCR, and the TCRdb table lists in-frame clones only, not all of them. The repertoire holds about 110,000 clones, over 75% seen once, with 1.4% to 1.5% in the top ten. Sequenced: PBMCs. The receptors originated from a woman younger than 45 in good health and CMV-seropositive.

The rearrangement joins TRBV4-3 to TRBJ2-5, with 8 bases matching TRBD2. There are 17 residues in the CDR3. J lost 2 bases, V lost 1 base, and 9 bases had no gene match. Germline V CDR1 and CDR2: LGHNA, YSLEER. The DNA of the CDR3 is TGCGCCAGCAGCCAAGTGCCCGGCGGGGGGTCTCAAGAGACCCAGTACTTC. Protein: CASSQVPGGGSQETQYF.

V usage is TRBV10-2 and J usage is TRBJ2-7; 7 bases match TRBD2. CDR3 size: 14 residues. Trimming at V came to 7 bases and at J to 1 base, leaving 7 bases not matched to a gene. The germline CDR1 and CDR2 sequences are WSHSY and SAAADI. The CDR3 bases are TGCGCCAGCACTATATCGGGGGGTTCCTACGAGCAGTACTTC. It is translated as CASTISGGSYEQYF.

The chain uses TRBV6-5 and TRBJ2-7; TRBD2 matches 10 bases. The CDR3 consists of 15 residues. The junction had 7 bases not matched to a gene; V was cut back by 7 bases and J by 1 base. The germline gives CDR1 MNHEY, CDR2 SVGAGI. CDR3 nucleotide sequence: TGTGCCAGCATTAACTTAGCGGGAGGTTCCTACGAGCAGTACTTC. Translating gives CASINLAGGSYEQYF.

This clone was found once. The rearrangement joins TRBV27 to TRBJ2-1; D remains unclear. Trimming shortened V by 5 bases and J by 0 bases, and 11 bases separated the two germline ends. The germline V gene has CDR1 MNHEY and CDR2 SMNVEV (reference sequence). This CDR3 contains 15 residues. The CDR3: CASSMQASSYNEQFF. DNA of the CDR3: TGTGCCAGCAGTATGCAGGCAAGCTCCTACAATGAGCAGTTCTTC.

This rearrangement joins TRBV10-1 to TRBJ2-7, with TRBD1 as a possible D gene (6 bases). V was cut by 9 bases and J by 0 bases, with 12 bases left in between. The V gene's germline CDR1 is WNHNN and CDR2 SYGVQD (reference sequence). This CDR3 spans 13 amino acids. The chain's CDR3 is CASSDRSSYEQYF. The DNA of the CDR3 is TGCGCCAGTTCGGACAGAAGCTCCTACGAGCAGTACTTC.

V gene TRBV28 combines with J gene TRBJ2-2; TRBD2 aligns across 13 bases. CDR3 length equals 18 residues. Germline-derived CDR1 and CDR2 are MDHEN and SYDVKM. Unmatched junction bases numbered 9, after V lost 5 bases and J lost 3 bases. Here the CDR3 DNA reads TGTGCCAGCAGTCTCGGACTAGCGGGAGATTGGGACACCGGGGAGCTGTTTTTT. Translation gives CASSLGLAGDWDTGELFF.

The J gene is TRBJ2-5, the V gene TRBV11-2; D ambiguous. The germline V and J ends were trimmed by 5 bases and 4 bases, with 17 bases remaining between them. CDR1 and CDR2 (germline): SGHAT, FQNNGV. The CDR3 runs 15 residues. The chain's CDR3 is CASSDRSSTRETQYF. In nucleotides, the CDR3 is TGTGCCAGCAGCGACCGGAGCTCAACTCGAGAGACCCAGTACTTC.

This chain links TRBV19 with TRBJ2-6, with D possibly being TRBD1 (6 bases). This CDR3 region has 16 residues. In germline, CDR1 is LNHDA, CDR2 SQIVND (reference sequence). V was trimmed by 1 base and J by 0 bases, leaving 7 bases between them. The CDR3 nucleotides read TGTGCCAGTAGTATAGTAGGGGGCTCTGGGGCCAACGTCCTGACTTTC. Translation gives CASSIVGGSGANVLTF.

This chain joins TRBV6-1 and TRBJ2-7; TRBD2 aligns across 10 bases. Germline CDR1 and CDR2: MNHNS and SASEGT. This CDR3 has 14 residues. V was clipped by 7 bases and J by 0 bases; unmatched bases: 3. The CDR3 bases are TGTGCCAGCATGGGACTAGCGTCCTCCTACGAGCAGTACTTC. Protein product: CASMGLASSYEQYF.

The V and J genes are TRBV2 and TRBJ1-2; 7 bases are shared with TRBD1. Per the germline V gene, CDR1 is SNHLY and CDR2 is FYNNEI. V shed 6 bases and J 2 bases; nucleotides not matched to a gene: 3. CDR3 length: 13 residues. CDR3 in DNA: TGTGCCAGCAGGGGGACAGCAAACTATGGCTACACCTTC. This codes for CASRGTANYGYTF.

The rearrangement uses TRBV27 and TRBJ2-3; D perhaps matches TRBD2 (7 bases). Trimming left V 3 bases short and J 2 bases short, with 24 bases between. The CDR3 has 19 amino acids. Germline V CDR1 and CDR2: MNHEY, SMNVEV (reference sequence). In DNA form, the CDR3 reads TGTGCCAGCAGTTTCCGTGTGGAAAACGGGGGGCCACTCACAGATACGCAGTATTTT. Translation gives CASSFRVENGGPLTDTQYF.

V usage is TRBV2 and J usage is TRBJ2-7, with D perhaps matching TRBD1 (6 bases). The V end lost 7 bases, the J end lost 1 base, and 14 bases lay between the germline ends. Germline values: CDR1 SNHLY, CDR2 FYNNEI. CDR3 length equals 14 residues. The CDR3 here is CASMRGIQSYEQYF. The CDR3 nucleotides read TGTGCCAGCATGAGGGGGATACAGTCCTACGAGCAGTACTTC.

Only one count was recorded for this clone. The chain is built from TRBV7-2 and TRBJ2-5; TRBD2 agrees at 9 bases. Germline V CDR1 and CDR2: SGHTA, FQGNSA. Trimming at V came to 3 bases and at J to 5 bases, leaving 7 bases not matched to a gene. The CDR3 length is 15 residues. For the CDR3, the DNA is TGTGCCAGCAGCTTGAGTAGCGGGAGTTTTGAGACCCAGTACTTC. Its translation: CASSLSSGSFETQYF.

The CDR3 nucleotides are TGTGCCAGCACCCCTAGCGGGGGGGCCTCCTACGAGCAGTACTTC. Protein sequence: CASTPSGGASYEQYF. The chain has TRBV7-2 and TRBJ2-7; 12 bases line up with TRBD2. The CDR3 runs to 15 residues. V lost 7 bases and J lost 0; bases outside the gene matches: 4. Germline loops: CDR1 SGHTA, CDR2 FQGNSA. Combining the CDR3 with reference TRBV7-2 and TRBJ2-7 gives the whole variable domain GAGVSQSPSNKVTEKGKDVELRCDPISGHTALYWYRQSLGQGLEFLIYFQGNSAPDKSGLPSDRFSAERTGGSVSTLTIQRTQQEDSAVYLCASTPSGGASYEQYFGPGTRLTVT.

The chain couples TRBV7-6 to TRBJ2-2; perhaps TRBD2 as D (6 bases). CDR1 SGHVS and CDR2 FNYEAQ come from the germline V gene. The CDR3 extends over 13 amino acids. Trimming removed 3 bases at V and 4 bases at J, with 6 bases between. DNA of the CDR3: TGTGCCAGCAGCTTGACTAGCACCGGGGAGCTGTTTTTT. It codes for CASSLTSTGELFF.

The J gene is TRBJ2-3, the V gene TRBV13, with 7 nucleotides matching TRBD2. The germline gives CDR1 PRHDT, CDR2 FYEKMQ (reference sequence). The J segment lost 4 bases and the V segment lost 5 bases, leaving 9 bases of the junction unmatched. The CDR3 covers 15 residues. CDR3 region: CASSLRGSTADTQYF. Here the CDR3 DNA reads TGTGCCAGCAGCCTCCGCGGGAGTACTGCAGATACGCAGTATTTT.

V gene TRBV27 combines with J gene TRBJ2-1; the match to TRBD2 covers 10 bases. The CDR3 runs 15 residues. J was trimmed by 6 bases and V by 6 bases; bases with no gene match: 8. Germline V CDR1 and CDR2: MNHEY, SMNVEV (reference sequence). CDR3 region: CASSLSGGPFNEQFF. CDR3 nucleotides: TGTGCCAGCAGCCTTAGCGGGGGGCCCTTCAATGAGCAGTTCTTC.

The CDR3 bases are TGTGCCAGCAGCCAAGATGGTATCCGGGGTATAAGAACGTATGGCTACACCTTC. It is translated as CASSQDGIRGIRTYGYTF. The chain links TRBV4-2 to TRBJ1-2; no firm D call. This CDR3 has 18 residues. CDR1 LGHNA and CDR2 YNFKEQ come from the germline V gene. The V gene lost 0 bases and the J gene lost 5 bases, with 22 bases spanning the gap.

The CDR3 DNA follows: TGTGCCAGCAGCCAAAGGCAGGCCTCTGGAAACACCATATATTTT. It is translated as CASSQRQASGNTIYF. The chain uses TRBV14 and TRBJ1-3; D call uncertain. Looked up from germline, CDR1 is SGHDN and CDR2 is FVKESK. The CDR3 is 15 amino acids. V lost 2 bases and J 0 bases, leaving 8 bases between the germline ends.

CDR3 sequence reads: CASSLGDRDNEKLFF. CDR3 DNA sequence: TGTGCCAGCAGCTTAGGGGACAGGGATAATGAAAAACTGTTTTTT. This chain links TRBV11-2 with TRBJ1-4, with 9 positions matching TRBD1. The V gene's germline CDR1 is SGHAT and CDR2 FQNNGV. J was trimmed by 4 bases and V by 1 base; bases with no gene match: 1. There are 15 residues in the CDR3.